These 17 T cell receptor beta chains came from one sample sequenced in a study of response to subunit inactivated influenza vaccine. TCRdb re-called the RT-PCR reads with MiXCR, one entry per CDR3 protein. The sample comprises a few hundred thousand distinct CDR3 sequences, around a fifth of which are singletons, and 10% to 13% rests with the top ten. This specimen was PBMCs from blood, taken approximately 20 months after vaccination. The receptors here all came from a man between 45 and 75 years old who received an inactivated influenza vaccine.

This clonotype was detected only a few times. The rearrangement joins TRBV12-3 or TRBV12-4 to TRBJ1-5; TRBD1 matches 8 bases. CDR3 size: 17 residues. The trim removed 4 bases at V and 6 bases at J, leaving 14 bases unmatched. CDR3 nucleotides: TGTGCCAGCAGTTACCCCATACAGGGGGGACGTATTCAGCCCCAGCATTTT. Its translation is CASSYPIQGGRIQPQHF.

In regard to this clonotype: A much larger clone sits a single nucleotide away, making a read error possible. V and J are TRBV3-1 and TRBJ1-1; a weak D match, TRBD1 (6 bases). Germline-derived CDR1 and CDR2 are LGHDT and YNNKEL (reference sequence). The CDR3 has 14 residues. V was clipped by 6 bases and J by 9 bases, with 20 bases between them. The DNA of the CDR3 is TGTGCCAGCAGACGCTCGGGACAAGAGGCTAAAGCTTTCTTT. It specifies CASRRSGQEAKAFF.

Only a few counts were recorded for this clonotype. This rearrangement joins TRBV12-3 or TRBV12-4 to TRBJ2-1, with 13 bases that match TRBD2. The CDR3 is 16 residues long. V trimming: 2 bases; J trimming: 7 bases; junction bases outside the gene matches: 5. The CDR3 loop is CASSLTGLAGVNEQFF. In nucleotides, the CDR3 is TGTGCCAGCAGTTTAACCGGACTAGCGGGAGTAAATGAGCAGTTCTTC.

This clonotype showed up just a few times. The chain carries TRBV28 and TRBJ2-7; D uncertain. V was clipped by 4 bases and J by 0 bases, with 7 bases between them. CDR1 is MDHEN, CDR2 SYDVKM, per germline. The CDR3 spans 13 residues. The CDR3 protein is CASSWTSSYEQYF. Here the CDR3 DNA reads TGTGCCAGCAGTTGGACCAGCTCCTACGAGCAGTACTTC.

This clonotype was recorded a few times. The chain recombines TRBV11-2 with TRBJ2-7; D uncertain. Germline CDR1 reads SGHAT; CDR2 reads FQNNGV. This CDR3 has 16 amino acids. With 1 base removed from V and 3 bases from J, the gap between germline ends came to 16 bases. The CDR3 here is CASSLVLQNSDYEQYF. DNA of the CDR3: TGTGCCAGCAGCTTAGTTTTACAGAACTCAGACTACGAGCAGTACTTC.

The V gene is TRBV20-1, the J gene TRBJ2-1, with 13 bases identical to TRBD2. V shed 0 bases, J shed 3 bases, and the junction held 2 bases outside the gene matches. There are 16 residues in the CDR3. CDR1 is DFQATT and CDR2 is SNEGSKA in the germline V gene (reference sequence). The CDR3 protein is CSARDGTSGNYNEQFF. As DNA, the CDR3 is TGCAGTGCTAGAGACGGGACTAGCGGGAACTACAATGAGCAGTTCTTC.

This clonotype was counted only a few times. The chain employs TRBV12-3 or TRBV12-4 and TRBJ1-6, with D uncertain. Trimming pared 4 bases from V and 10 bases from J, leaving 8 bases between. This CDR3 has 12 residues. The CDR3 coding sequence is TGTGCCAGCAGTTCGACCCCCTCACCCCTCCACTTT. Residues: CASSSTPSPLHF.

In its sample, this clonotype was seen a few times. The chain joins TRBV4-3 to TRBJ1-2; D might be TRBD1 (6 bases). The germline V and J ends were trimmed by 2 bases and 8 bases, with 18 bases remaining between them. The CDR3 is made up of 15 amino acids. The germline V gene has CDR1 LGHNA and CDR2 YSLEER. The CDR3 spells CASSQLGRGADGYTF. In DNA form, the CDR3 reads TGCGCCAGCAGCCAACTGGGACGGGGGGCTGACGGCTACACCTTC.

There are a few counts of this clonotype. The V call is TRBV3-1, the J call TRBJ2-5; the D is unclear. Between the trimmed V and J ends, which lost 0 bases and 4 bases, there was a span of 6 bases. There are 13 residues in the CDR3. Germline CDR1 reads LGHDT; CDR2 reads YNNKEL (reference sequence). CDR3 loop: CASSQDLLETQYF. The CDR3 DNA sequence: TGTGCCAGCAGCCAAGATCTGTTAGAGACCCAGTACTTC.

The chain combines TRBV12-3 or TRBV12-4 with TRBJ2-3; the D gene could be TRBD1 or TRBD2 (5 bases each). V shed 5 bases and J shed 5 bases, with 11 bases lying between them. The CDR3 runs to 13 residues. This CDR3 reads CASSAGAKDTQYF. CDR3 sequence (DNA): TGTGCCAGCAGTGCCGGGGCTAAAGATACGCAGTATTTT.

Ten or more counts support this clonotype. The V and J genes are TRBV18 and TRBJ1-1; D remains ambiguous. V gave up 1 base and J gave up 7 bases, with 10 bases separating them. Germline V lookup: CDR1 KGHSH, CDR2 LQKENI. The length of the CDR3 is 13 residues. The DNA of the CDR3 is TGTGCCAGCTCACCACAGGGCCTGGGTGAAGCTTTCTTT. It is translated as CASSPQGLGEAFF.

This clonotype has just a few counts. The CDR3 loop reads CASSDSGTAPRGEKLFF. In DNA form, the CDR3 reads TGTGCCAGCAGCGATTCCGGGACAGCCCCCAGGGGGGAAAAACTGTTTTTT. The chain joins TRBV5-5 to TRBJ1-4; 7 bases match TRBD1. The germline V gene encodes CDR1 SGHKS and CDR2 YYEKEE (reference sequence). V lost 4 bases and J lost 8; bases outside the gene matches: 17. CDR3 size: 17 residues.

The chain joins TRBV5-6 to TRBJ2-7; the D gene is possibly TRBD1 (6 bases). The CDR3 runs to 13 residues. Trimming took 5 bases from V and 1 from J, leaving 10 bases between them. Germline-derived CDR1 and CDR2 are SGHDT and YYEEEE. The CDR3, as DNA: TGTGCCAGCAGGGTGGGACATTCCTACGAGCAGTACTTC. This sequence encodes CASRVGHSYEQYF.

This clonotype was counted a few times. The chain combines TRBV12-3 or TRBV12-4 with TRBJ1-3; the D gene is possibly TRBD1 (5 bases). CDR3 length: 15 amino acids. V was pared by 0 bases and J by 6 bases, with 12 bases between. The CDR3 bases are TGTGCCAGCAGTTTAGCTTGGCAGGGTTTAAACACCATATATTTT. Its protein is CASSLAWQGLNTIYF.

This clonotype was seen ten or more times. The chain employs TRBV18 and TRBJ1-1, with TRBD1 matching over 8 bases. Germline V gene sequence: CDR1 KGHSH, CDR2 LQKENI. The V gene end was trimmed by 2 bases and the J gene end by 6 bases; junction bases not matched to a gene: 2. The CDR3 covers 13 residues. CDR3 nucleotide sequence: TGTGCCAGCTCACCATGGACAGGGCCTGAAGCTTTCTTT. Translated: CASSPWTGPEAFF.

This clonotype came up many times. V is TRBV5-5 and J is TRBJ2-1, with TRBD1 matching over 7 bases. V lost 0 bases and J lost 3; bases outside the gene matches: 6. Germline loops: CDR1 SGHKS, CDR2 YYEKEE (reference sequence). The CDR3 extends over 16 amino acids. Here the CDR3 DNA reads TGTGCCAGCAGCTTGGTGGGACAGACCTACTACAATGAGCAGTTCTTC. This codes for CASSLVGQTYYNEQFF.

This clonotype appeared many times. This chain links TRBV29-1 with TRBJ1-2; no firm D call. The germline V gene has CDR1 SQVTM and CDR2 ANQGSEA. The CDR3 has 14 amino acids. The V and J ends lost 0 bases and 2 bases respectively, with 10 bases between them. The CDR3 protein is CSVEDPPWNYGYTF. The DNA of the CDR3 is TGCAGCGTTGAAGACCCCCCATGGAACTATGGCTACACCTTC.